Listed here is a single T cell receptor beta chain. The antigen this receptor binds is unknown. No quality values exist for individual bases; no much larger clone is one base distant. From its cysteine to its phenylalanine, the CDR3 spans 16 amino acids. The read is trimmed to its CDR3 DNA, 48 bases read in frame from base 1. Trimming costs V 4 bases and J 4 bases, and their ends lie 18 bases apart. The germline V gene yields SGHVS for CDR1 and FNYEAQ for CDR2. This entry belongs to a study of blood T cell repertoires in COVID-19 (TCRdb year 2020). Study-level background: Samples from collaborators originated in the United States, Italy and Spain and spanned both the acute and convalescent phases of COVID-19. The prospective study material was composed of cDNA or gDNA derived from T cells, B-cell-depleted T cells, or PBMCs. The dataset comprised deeply sampled blood TCRbeta repertoires from subjects exposed to, actively infected with, or recovered from COVID-19. The repertoires were released in a freely available public database meant as a resource for research on the immune response to SARS-CoV-2. The samples were drawn from the first 160 participants of the ongoing ImmuneRACE study and from 1,200 or so subjects provided by 6 global collaborators. The sample metadata nearly always contained a de-identified subject ID, COVID-19 status, age in years and sex. Where available, HLA class I and class II types were obtained from metadata supplied by the sample provider rather than from assay-based typing. The investigation overall reported the following: How much clinical and demographic metadata was included differed by source and by participant, and the metadata was provided uncurated.

Samples from volunteer blood donors who had recovered from COVID-19 were contributed by a second Seattle source. Whole blood was collected in K2EDTA tubes by collaborating institutions according to the institutions' own protocols. Collaborator samples were shipped for TCRbeta analysis as frozen whole blood, isolated PBMCs, or DNA extracted from either sample type. The immunoSEQ Assay, a bias-controlled multiplex PCR, was used to amplify TCRbeta CDR3 regions from genomic DNA. The paper's processing steps were these. Nucleated cell counts per sample were estimated from amplification of reference gene primers within the assay. To quantify the absolute abundance of each unique TCRbeta CDR3 rearrangement, sequence reads were collapsed and filtered. Productive Simpson clonality was computed per sample as the square root of Simpson's diversity index over productive rearrangements. TCRdb provides this immuneACCESS table in a form limited to in-frame rearrangements. Some clones are lacking; in checked studies, under half of them reflect an unresolved V gene, and why the rest are absent is not known. V and J calls and clone size follow that table, whereas D and trimming were derived from the DNA. This sample comprises approximately 240,000 clones, about 90% of them detected only once. Clones ranked in the top ten supply approximately 12% of the sample.

The V and J genes are TRBV7-6 and TRBJ2-3; matching of 6 bases hints at TRBD2 as the D gene. What was sequenced was peripheral blood. The sequence was obtained from a woman between 18 and 29 years old who had recovered from COVID-19. The CDR3 amino acid sequence is: CASSSRRVPLADTQYF. The nucleotides read TGTGCCAGCAGCTCAAGGAGGGTACCCCTCGCAGATACGCAGTATTTT. Where the CDR3 stops, the reference TRBV7-6 and TRBJ2-3 genes take over; the full variable domain is GAGVSQSPRYKVTKRGQDVALRCDPISGHVSLYWYRQALGQGPEFLTYFNYEAQQDKSGLPNDRFSAERPEGSISTLTIQRTEQRDSAMYRCASSSRRVPLADTQYFGPGTRLTVL.